This TCR beta chain came from a study of shared clonotypes between healthy human individuals. Study overall: Donors had three CD4 naive, three CD4 memory, two CD8 naive and one CD8 memory plate apiece. General study results and limits: The study drew on few donors, limiting represented genetic and exposure-history diversity.

CD45RO-negative, CCR7-positively selected cells formed the naive CD8 fraction, excluding terminally differentiated effector memory CD45RA+ cells. Concerning this clone itself: The antigen is unknown. The sample holds other DNA sequences that translate to the same CDR3.

TCRdb keeps only in-frame clones here, not all; method: immunoSEQ multiplex PCR. The repertoire holds around 2,000,000 clones, with about 95% as singletons. V lost 0 bases, J lost 3 bases, and 1 base stayed unmatched. CDR1 and CDR2 from the germline V gene are MGHRA and YSYEKL. The CDR3 loop spans 14 amino acids. The rearrangement joins TRBV4-1 to TRBJ1-2; TRBD1 agrees at 7 bases. The receptor was isolated from a man aged 18 to 29 in good health. What was sequenced was naive CD8+ T cells sorted from blood. The CDR3 protein is CASSQEGTDYGYTF. CDR3 nucleotide sequence: TGCGCCAGCAGCCAAGAAGGGACAGACTATGGCTACACCTTC.